The 14 T cell receptor beta chains reported below all come from one sample, sequenced in a study of blood T cells in healthy people across ages. A J-beta primer mix and a sample-barcoded 5' primer were used in a second PCR of roughly 6 to 11 cycles. MiXCR, applied by TCRdb to the 5' RACE reads, yields one record per CDR3 protein. The data show around 2 million distinct CDR3 sequences, around 42% seen once. Material for sequencing was blood. The receptors were sampled from a human donor in good health.

This rearrangement joins TRBV7-6 to TRBJ1-3; possible D gene TRBD1, 5 bases. The CDR3 has 16 residues. The V gene lost 5 bases and the J gene lost 2 bases, with 16 bases spanning the gap. Germline V gene data show CDR1 as SGHVS and CDR2 as FNYEAQ. CDR3 nucleotide sequence: TGTGCCAGCAGCGCTGGACCGGGACTGGCTGGAAACACCATATATTTT. Its protein product is CASSAGPGLAGNTIYF.

The genes are TRBV10-3 and TRBJ2-5, with D tentatively TRBD1 or TRBD2 (5 bases each). The germline gives CDR1 ENHRY, CDR2 SYGVKD. The length of the CDR3 is 13 residues. V was pared by 10 bases and J by 6 bases, with 18 bases between. CDR3 sequence: CATQTEGTQTQYF. Written as DNA, the CDR3 is TGTGCCACACAGACAGAGGGGACGCAGACCCAGTACTTC.

This clonotype was recorded only once. The chain's CDR3 is CATSDLDDGRENSYEQYF. The DNA for the CDR3 is TGTGCCACCAGTGATTTGGACGACGGGCGGGAAAACTCCTACGAGCAGTACTTC. J is TRBJ2-7 and V is TRBV24-1, with a weak D call TRBD2 (6 bases). CDR1 is KGHDR, CDR2 SFDVKD, per germline. V lost 0 bases, J lost 0 bases, and 17 bases lay in between. The CDR3 runs 18 residues.

This chain joins TRBV5-6 and TRBJ1-1; D is possibly TRBD1 (5 bases). Looked up from germline, CDR1 is SGHDT and CDR2 is YYEEEE. The CDR3 consists of 15 residues. The V end lost 4 bases, the J end lost 1 base, and 14 bases lay between the germline ends. The CDR3 sequence is CASSTHRDGNTEAFF. In nucleotides, the CDR3 is TGTGCCAGCAGCACACACCGGGACGGGAACACTGAAGCTTTCTTT.

This clonotype has a handful of counts. V usage is TRBV18 and J usage is TRBJ2-1, with no clear D. Between the trimmed V and J ends, which lost 6 bases and 9 bases, there was a span of 12 bases. Germline lookup yields CDR1 KGHSH and CDR2 LQKENI. CDR3 size: 12 residues. CDR3 nucleotide sequence: TGTGCCAGCTCGCCTAACCTTAGTGAGCAGTTCTTC. Translated, it gives CASSPNLSEQFF.

The V gene is TRBV28, the J gene TRBJ2-7, with D unresolved. This CDR3 is 14 amino acids long. V was trimmed by 1 base and J by 1 base, leaving 8 bases between them. CDR1 and CDR2 (germline): MDHEN, SYDVKM. CDR3: CASSLFTGSYEQYF. CDR3 bases: TGTGCCAGCAGTTTATTTACGGGTTCCTACGAGCAGTACTTC.

The V gene is TRBV6-4, the J gene TRBJ1-2; TRBD1 is a possible D gene (6 bases). This CDR3 contains 16 residues. Trimming shortened V by 7 bases and J by 1 base, and 19 bases separated the two germline ends. CDR1 is MRHNA and CDR2 is SNTAGT in the germline V gene. This CDR3 is CASTRDTKGYNYGYTF. CDR3 DNA: TGTGCCAGCACACGGGACACTAAGGGATATAACTATGGCTACACCTTC.

This clonotype was observed a handful of times. The V and J genes are TRBV29-1 and TRBJ2-1; D is tentatively TRBD1 or TRBD2 (5 bases each). Per the germline V gene, CDR1 is SQVTM and CDR2 is ANQGSEA. The CDR3 loop spans 13 amino acids. Deletions cut 7 bases from V and 2 bases from J, with 12 bases between. The CDR3 loop is CSGQGSAYNEQFF. CDR3 nucleotide sequence: TGCAGCGGGCAGGGTAGCGCCTACAATGAGCAGTTCTTC.

CDR3: CATSRDAPGRDEKLFF. The CDR3, as DNA: TGTGCCACCAGCAGAGATGCCCCCGGCAGGGATGAAAAACTGTTTTTT. The chain recombines TRBV15 with TRBJ1-4, with a weak D call TRBD1 (5 bases). Germline CDR1 is LNHNV and CDR2 is YYDKDF (reference sequence). Trimming pared 0 bases from V and 6 bases from J, leaving 14 bases between. The CDR3 is made up of 16 amino acids.

The V gene is TRBV6-6, the J gene TRBJ2-5; the D is unclear. V was pared by 4 bases and J by 5 bases, with 11 bases between. CDR1 is MNHNY, CDR2 SVGAGI, per germline (reference sequence). This CDR3 has 13 amino acids. This chain's CDR3 is CASSSERHETQYF. DNA of the CDR3: TGTGCCAGCAGTTCAGAGAGACACGAGACCCAGTACTTC.

The table lists this clonotype with a few counts. V usage is TRBV2 and J usage is TRBJ2-3; possible D gene TRBD1, 6 bases. The germline gives CDR1 SNHLY, CDR2 FYNNEI. V was cut by 6 bases and J by 1 base, with 14 bases left in between. The CDR3 totals 15 residues. The CDR3 DNA is TGTGCCAGCAGAGACGACAGGTTGGGCACAGATACGCAGTATTTT. Its translation: CASRDDRLGTDTQYF.

The gene calls are TRBV2 and TRBJ2-7, with D perhaps matching TRBD2 (5 bases). The CDR3 runs to 15 residues. The V gene lost 3 bases and the J gene lost 1 base, with 13 bases spanning the gap. CDR1 is SNHLY, CDR2 FYNNEI, per germline. The CDR3: CASSEWEPRSYEQYF. CDR3 DNA sequence: TGTGCCAGCAGTGAGTGGGAGCCTAGATCCTACGAGCAGTACTTC.

This clonotype appeared a few times. The rearrangement joins TRBV7-8 to TRBJ2-7; 8 positions agree with TRBD1. With V trimmed by 3 bases and J by 3 bases, 10 bases remained unmatched. Germline-derived CDR1 and CDR2 are SGHVS and FQNEAQ. The CDR3 runs to 16 residues. This chain's CDR3 is CASSFIPGQVFYEQYF. As DNA, the CDR3 is TGTGCCAGCAGCTTCATACCGGGACAGGTCTTCTACGAGCAGTACTTC.

On this clonotype itself: Mismatch with germline at one junction end may stem from a read error. The chain links TRBV7-2 to TRBJ1-6; D gene ambiguous. CDR3 size: 13 residues. CDR1 SGHTA and CDR2 FQGNSA come from the germline V gene. The CDR3 nucleotides read TGTGCCAGCAGCCTATATACTAATTCCCCCCTCCACTTT. Amino acid sequence: CASSLYTNSPLHF. Looking up the rest from reference TRBV7-2 and TRBJ1-6 gives the full variable domain: GAGVSQSPSNKVTEKGKDVELRCDPISGHTALYWYRQSLGQGLEFLIYFQGNSAPDKSGLPSDRFSAERTGGSVSTLTIQRTQQEDSAVYLCASSLYTNSPLHFGNGTRLTVT.